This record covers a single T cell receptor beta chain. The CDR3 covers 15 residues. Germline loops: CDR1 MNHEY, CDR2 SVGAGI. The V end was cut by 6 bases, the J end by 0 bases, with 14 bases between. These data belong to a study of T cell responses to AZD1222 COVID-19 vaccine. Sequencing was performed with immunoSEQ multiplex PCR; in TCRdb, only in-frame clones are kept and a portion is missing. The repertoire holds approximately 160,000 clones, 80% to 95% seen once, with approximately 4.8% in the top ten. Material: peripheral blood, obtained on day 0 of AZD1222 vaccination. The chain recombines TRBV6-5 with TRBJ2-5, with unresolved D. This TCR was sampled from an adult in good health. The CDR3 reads CASSPTGKYQETQYF. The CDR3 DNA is TGTGCCAGCAGCCCGACCGGCAAGTACCAAGAGACCCAGTACTTC.